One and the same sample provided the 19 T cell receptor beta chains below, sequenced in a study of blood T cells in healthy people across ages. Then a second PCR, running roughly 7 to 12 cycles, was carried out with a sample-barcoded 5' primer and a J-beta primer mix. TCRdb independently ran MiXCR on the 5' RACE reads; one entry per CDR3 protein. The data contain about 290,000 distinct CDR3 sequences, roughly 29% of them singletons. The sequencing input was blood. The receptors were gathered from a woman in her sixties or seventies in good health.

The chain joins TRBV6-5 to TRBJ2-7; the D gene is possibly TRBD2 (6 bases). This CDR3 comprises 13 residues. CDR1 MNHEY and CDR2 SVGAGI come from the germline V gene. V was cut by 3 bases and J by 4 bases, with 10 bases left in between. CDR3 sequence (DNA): TGTGCCAGCAGTTATCCGGGACTGTACGAGCAGTACTTC. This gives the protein CASSYPGLYEQYF.

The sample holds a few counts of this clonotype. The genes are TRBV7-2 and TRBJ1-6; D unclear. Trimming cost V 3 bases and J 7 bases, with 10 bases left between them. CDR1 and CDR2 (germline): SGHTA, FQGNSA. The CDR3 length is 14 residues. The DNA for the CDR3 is TGTGCCAGCAGCTTTGGGAGGTGGAATTCACCCCTCCACTTT. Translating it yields CASSFGRWNSPLHF.

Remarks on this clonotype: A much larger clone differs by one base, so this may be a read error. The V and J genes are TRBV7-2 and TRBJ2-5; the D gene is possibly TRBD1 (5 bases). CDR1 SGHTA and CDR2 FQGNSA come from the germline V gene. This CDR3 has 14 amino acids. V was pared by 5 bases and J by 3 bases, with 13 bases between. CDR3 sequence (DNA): TGTGCCAGCAGCAGGACACAACGGGAAGAGACCCAGTACTTC. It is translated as CASSRTQREETQYF.

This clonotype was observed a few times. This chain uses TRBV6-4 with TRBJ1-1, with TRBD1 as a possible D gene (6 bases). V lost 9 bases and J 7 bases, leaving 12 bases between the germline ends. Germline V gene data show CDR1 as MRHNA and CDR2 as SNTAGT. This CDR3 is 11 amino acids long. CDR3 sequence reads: CASDRQNEAFF. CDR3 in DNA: TGTGCCAGTGACAGGCAGAATGAAGCTTTCTTT.

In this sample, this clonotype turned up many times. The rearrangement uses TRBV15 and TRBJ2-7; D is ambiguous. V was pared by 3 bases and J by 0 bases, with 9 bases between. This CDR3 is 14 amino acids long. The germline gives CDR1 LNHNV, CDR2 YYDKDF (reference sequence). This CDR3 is CATSSGGNSYEQYF. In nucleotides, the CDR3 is TGTGCCACCAGCAGCGGTGGTAACTCCTACGAGCAGTACTTC.

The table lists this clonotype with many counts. In DNA, the CDR3 is TGTGCCAGCAGCTTGGGACAGGGTGCAGAGACCCAGTACTTC. Its protein product is CASSLGQGAETQYF. The rearrangement joins TRBV7-2 to TRBJ2-5; 9 bases agree with TRBD1. The CDR3 length is 14 residues. The germline V gene has CDR1 SGHTA and CDR2 FQGNSA. J was trimmed by 4 bases and V by 3 bases; bases with no gene match: 3.

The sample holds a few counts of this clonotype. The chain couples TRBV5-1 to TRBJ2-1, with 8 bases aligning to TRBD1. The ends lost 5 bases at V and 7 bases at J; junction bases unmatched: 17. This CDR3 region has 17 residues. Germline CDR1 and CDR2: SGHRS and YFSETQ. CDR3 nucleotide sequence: TGCGCCAGCAGACGAAATTCCGGGACAGGAGAAAGGAATGAGCAGTTCTTC. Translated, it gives CASRRNSGTGERNEQFF.

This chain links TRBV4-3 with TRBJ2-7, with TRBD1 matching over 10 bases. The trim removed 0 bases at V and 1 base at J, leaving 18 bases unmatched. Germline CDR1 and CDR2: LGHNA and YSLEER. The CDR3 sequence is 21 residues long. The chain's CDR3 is CASSQEFLRVGAGQGSYEQYF. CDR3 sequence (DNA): TGCGCCAGCAGCCAAGAATTCCTGAGAGTCGGGGCGGGACAGGGGTCCTACGAGCAGTACTTC.

Written as DNA, the CDR3 is TGTGCCAGCCAGGGCGGCTATGGCTACACCTTC. Its protein is CASQGGYGYTF. V is TRBV12-3 or TRBV12-4 and J is TRBJ1-2; possibly TRBD1 for D (5 bases). The V and J ends lost 8 bases and 4 bases respectively, with 8 bases between them. CDR3 length: 11 amino acids.

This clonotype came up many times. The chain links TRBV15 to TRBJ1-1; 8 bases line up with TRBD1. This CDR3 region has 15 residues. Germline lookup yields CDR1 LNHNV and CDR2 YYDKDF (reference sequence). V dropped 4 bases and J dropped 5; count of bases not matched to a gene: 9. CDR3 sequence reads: CATSKGQGLGTEAFF. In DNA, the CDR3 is TGTGCCACCAGCAAAGGACAGGGTCTGGGGACTGAAGCTTTCTTT.

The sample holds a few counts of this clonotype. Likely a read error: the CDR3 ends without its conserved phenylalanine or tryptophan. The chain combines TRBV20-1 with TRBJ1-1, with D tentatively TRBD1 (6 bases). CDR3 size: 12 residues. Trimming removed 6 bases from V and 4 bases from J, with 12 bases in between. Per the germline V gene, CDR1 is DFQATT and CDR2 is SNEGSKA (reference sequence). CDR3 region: CSAKGGGTEAFL. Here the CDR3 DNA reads TGCAGTGCAAAAGGGGGTGGCACTGAAGCTTTCCTT.

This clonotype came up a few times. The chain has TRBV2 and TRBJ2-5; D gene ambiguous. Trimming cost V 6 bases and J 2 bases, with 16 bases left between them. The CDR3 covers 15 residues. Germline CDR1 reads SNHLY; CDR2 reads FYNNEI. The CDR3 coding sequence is TGTGCCAGCAGCAGAAGATCGGCTGTTCAAGAGACCCAGTACTTC. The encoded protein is CASSRRSAVQETQYF.

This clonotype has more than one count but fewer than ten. CDR3 residues: CSVYGQMNTEAFF. In nucleotides, the CDR3 is TGCAGCGTCTACGGACAGATGAACACTGAAGCTTTCTTT. V gene TRBV29-1 combines with J gene TRBJ1-1; possibly TRBD1 for D (6 bases). V shed 6 bases and J shed 0 bases, with 11 bases lying between them. Germline loops: CDR1 SQVTM, CDR2 ANQGSEA. The length of the CDR3 is 13 residues.

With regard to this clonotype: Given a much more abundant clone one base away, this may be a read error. Here the CDR3 reads CASSLRQSTEAFF. CDR3 coding DNA: TGTGCCAGCAGCCTCCGACAGAGCACTGAAGCTTTCTTT. The gene calls are TRBV11-1 and TRBJ1-1; weak D call: TRBD1 (5 bases). V was clipped by 5 bases and J by 4 bases, with 11 bases between them. Looked up from germline, CDR1 is SGHAT and CDR2 is FQDESV (reference sequence). This CDR3 comprises 13 residues.

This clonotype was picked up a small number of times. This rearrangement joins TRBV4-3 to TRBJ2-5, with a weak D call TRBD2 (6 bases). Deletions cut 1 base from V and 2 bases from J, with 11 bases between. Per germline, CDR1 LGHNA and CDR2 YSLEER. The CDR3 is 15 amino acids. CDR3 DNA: TGCGCCAGCAGCCAAGGGACTACTTCACAAGAGACCCAGTACTTC. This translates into CASSQGTTSQETQYF.

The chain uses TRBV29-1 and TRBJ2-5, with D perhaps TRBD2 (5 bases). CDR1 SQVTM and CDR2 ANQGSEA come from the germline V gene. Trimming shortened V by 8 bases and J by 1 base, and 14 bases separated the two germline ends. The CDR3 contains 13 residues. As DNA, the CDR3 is TGCAGCACCGCCGGAGGCAGCCAAGAGACCCAGTACTTC. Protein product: CSTAGGSQETQYF.

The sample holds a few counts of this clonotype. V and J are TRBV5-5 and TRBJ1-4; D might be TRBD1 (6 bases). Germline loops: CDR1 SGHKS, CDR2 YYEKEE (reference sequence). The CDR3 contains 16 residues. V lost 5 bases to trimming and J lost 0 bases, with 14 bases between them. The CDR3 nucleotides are TGTGCCAGCAGAAAAATGGACAGTGCAACTAATGAAAAACTGTTTTTT. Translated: CASRKMDSATNEKLFF.

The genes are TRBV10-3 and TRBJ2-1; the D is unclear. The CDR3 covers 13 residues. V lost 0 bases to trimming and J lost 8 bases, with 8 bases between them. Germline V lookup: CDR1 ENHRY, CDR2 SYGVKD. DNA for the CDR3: TGTGCCATCAGTGAGTCGGCTAGTCATGAGCAGTTCTTC. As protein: CAISESASHEQFF.

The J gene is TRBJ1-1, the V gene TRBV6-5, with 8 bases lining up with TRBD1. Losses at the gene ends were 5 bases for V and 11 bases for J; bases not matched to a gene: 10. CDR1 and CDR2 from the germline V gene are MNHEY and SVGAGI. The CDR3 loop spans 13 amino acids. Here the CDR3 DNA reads TGTGCCAGCAGTGTGGACAGGGCAGGGCTTGCTTTCTTT. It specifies CASSVDRAGLAFF.